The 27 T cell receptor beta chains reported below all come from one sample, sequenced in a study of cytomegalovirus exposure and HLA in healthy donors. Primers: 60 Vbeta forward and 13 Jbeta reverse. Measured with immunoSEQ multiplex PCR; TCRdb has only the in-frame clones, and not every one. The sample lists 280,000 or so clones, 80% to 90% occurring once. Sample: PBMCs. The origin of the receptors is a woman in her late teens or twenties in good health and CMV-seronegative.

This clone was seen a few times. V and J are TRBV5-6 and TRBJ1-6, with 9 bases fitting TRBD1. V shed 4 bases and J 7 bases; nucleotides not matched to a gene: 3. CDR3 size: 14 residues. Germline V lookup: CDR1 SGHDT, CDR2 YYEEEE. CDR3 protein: CASSNGQGNSPLHF. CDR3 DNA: TGTGCCAGCAGCAACGGACAGGGGAATTCACCCCTCCACTTT. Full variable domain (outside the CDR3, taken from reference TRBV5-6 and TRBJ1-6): DAGVTQSPTHLIKTRGQQVTLRCSPKSGHDTVSWYQQALGQGPQFIFQYYEEEERQRGNFPDRFSGHQFPNYSSELNVNALLLGDSALYLCASSNGQGNSPLHFGNGTRLTVT.

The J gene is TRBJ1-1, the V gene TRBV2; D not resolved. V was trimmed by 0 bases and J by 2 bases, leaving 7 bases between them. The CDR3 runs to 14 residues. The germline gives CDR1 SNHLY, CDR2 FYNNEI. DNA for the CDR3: TGTGCCAGCAGTGAAGCCCACTTAAACACTGAAGCTTTCTTT. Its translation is CASSEAHLNTEAFF.

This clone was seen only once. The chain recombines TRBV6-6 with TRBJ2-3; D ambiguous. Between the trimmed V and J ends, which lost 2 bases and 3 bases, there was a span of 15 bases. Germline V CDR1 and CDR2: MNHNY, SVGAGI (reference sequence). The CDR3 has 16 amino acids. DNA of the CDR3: TGTGCCAGCAGTTACGGAGTAGAAGGAAGAACAGATACGCAGTATTTT. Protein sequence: CASSYGVEGRTDTQYF.

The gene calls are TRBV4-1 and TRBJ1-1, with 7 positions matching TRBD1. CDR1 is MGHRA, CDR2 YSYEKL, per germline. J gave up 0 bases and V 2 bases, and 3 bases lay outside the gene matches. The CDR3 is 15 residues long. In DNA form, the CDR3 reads TGCGCCAGCAGCCAACCAGACAGGGTGAACACTGAAGCTTTCTTT. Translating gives CASSQPDRVNTEAFF.

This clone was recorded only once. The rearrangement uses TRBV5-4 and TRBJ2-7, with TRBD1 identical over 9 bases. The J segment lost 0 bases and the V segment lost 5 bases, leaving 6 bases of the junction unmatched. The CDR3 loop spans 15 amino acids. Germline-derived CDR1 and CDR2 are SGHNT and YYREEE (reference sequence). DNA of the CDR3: TGTGCCAGCAGTCCCGACAGGGGGACCTCCTACGAGCAGTACTTC. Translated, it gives CASSPDRGTSYEQYF.

This CDR3 reads CAWNPGVHTGELFF. The DNA for the CDR3 is TGTGCCTGGAATCCGGGAGTTCACACCGGGGAGCTGTTTTTT. V and J are TRBV30 and TRBJ2-2; D possibly corresponds to TRBD2 (6 bases). The V end lost 4 bases, the J end lost 3 bases, and 12 bases lay between the germline ends. The CDR3 sequence is 14 residues long. Looked up from germline, CDR1 is GTSNPN and CDR2 is SVGIG (reference sequence).

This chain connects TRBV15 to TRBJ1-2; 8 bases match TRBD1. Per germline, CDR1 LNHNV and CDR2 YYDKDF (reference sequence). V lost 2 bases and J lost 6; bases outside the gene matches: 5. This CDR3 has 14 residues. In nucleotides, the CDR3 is TGTGCCACCAGCAGAAAGGACAGGGTGAATGGCTACACCTTC. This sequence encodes CATSRKDRVNGYTF. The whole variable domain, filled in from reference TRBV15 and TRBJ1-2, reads DAMVIQNPRYQVTQFGKPVTLSCSQTLNHNVMYWYQQKSSQAPKLLFHYYDKDFNNEADTPDNFQSRRPNTSFCFLDIRSPGLGDTAMYLCATSRKDRVNGYTFGSGTRLTVV.

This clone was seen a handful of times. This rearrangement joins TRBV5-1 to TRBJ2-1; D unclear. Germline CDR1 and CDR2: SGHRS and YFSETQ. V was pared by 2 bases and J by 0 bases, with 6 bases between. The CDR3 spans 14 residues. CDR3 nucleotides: TGCGCCAGCAGCTTAAGCCTCTCCTACAATGAGCAGTTCTTC. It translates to CASSLSLSYNEQFF. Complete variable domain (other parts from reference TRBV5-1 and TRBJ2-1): KAGVTQTPRYLIKTRGQQVTLSCSPISGHRSVSWYQQTPGQGLQFLFEYFSETQRNKGNFPGRFSGRQFSNSRSEMNVSTLELGDSALYLCASSLSLSYNEQFFGPGTRLTVL.

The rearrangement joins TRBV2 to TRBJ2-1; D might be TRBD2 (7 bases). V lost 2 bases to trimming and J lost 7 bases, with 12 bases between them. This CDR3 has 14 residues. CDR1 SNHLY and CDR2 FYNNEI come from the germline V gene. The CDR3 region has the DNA TGTGCCAGCAGTGAAACGGGGGGCCGAAATGAGCAGTTCTTC. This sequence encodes CASSETGGRNEQFF. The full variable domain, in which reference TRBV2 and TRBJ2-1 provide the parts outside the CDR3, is EPEVTQTPSHQVTQMGQEVILRCVPISNHLYFYWYRQILGQKVEFLVSFYNNEISEKSEIFDDQFSVERPDGSNFTLKIRSTKLEDSAMYFCASSETGGRNEQFFGPGTRLTVL.

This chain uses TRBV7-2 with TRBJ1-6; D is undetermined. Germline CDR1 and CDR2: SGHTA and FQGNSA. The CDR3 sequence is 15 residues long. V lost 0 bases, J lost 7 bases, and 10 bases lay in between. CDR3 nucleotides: TGTGCCAGCAGCTTAGCGGCAGGCCTGAATTCACCCCTCCACTTT. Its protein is CASSLAAGLNSPLHF.

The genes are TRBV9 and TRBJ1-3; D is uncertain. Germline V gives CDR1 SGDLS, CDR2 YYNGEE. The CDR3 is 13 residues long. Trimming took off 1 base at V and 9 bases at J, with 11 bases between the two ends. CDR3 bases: TGTGCCAGCAGCGTAAGGTCCGAGGGCACCATATATTTT. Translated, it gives CASSVRSEGTIYF.

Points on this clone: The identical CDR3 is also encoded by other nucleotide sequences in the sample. CDR3 DNA sequence: TGCGCCAGCAGTGGGACTCTTAATTCACCCCTCCACTTT. Amino acids: CASSGTLNSPLHF. The chain combines TRBV10-1 with TRBJ1-6; D unresolved. The germline V gene encodes CDR1 WNHNN and CDR2 SYGVQD (reference sequence). Trimming removed 4 bases at V and 6 bases at J, with 7 bases between. CDR3 length: 13 residues.

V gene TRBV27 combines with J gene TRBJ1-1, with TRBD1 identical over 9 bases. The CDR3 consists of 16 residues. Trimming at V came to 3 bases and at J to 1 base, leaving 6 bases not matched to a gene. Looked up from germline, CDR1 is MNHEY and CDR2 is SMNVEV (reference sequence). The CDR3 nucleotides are TGTGCCAGCAGTTTTACAGGGGGCGCCGAGAACACTGAAGCTTTCTTT. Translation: CASSFTGGAENTEAFF.

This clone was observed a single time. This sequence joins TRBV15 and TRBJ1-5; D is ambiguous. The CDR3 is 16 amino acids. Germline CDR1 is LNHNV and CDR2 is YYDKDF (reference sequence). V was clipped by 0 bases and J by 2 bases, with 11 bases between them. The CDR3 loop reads CATSRDLIAGNQPQHF. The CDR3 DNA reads TGTGCCACCAGCAGAGATCTCATAGCAGGCAATCAGCCCCAGCATTTT.

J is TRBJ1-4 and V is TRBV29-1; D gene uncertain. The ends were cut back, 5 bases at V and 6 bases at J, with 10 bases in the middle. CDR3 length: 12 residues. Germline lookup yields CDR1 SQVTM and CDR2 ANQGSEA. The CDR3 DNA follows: TGCAGCGTTAAAACCGGGGATGAAAAACTGTTTTTT. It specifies CSVKTGDEKLFF.

CDR3 sequence (DNA): TGTGCCAGCAGCTTGGAGGGACCAAGGCGTTACGAGCAGTACTTC. Translation: CASSLEGPRRYEQYF. V is TRBV7-4 and J is TRBJ2-7; perhaps TRBD2 as D (6 bases). Germline V CDR1 and CDR2: SGHVT, SQSDAQ. The CDR3 covers 15 residues. V was pared by 3 bases and J by 4 bases, with 16 bases between.

This chain's CDR3 is CASSYPGGYGYTF. Written as DNA, the CDR3 is TGTGCCAGCAGTTACCCAGGGGGCTATGGCTACACCTTC. This chain uses TRBV6-5 with TRBJ1-2; 7 positions match TRBD1. J lost 4 bases, V lost 2 bases, and 1 base had no gene match. The CDR3 has 13 residues. Germline lookup yields CDR1 MNHEY and CDR2 SVGAGI.

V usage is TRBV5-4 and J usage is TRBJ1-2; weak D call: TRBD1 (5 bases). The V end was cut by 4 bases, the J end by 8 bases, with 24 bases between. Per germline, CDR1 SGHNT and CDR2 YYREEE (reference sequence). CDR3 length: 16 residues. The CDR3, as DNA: TGTGCCAGCAGCCCCCCCCGGGTCCTCGGACCAGGGGGCTACACCTTC. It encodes CASSPPRVLGPGGYTF.

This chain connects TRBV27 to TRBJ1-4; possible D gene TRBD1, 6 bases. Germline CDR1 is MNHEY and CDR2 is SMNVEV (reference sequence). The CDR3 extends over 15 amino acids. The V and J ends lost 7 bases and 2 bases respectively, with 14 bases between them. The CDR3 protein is CASTFQGLTNEKLFF. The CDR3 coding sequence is TGTGCCAGCACATTCCAGGGGTTGACTAATGAAAAACTGTTTTTT. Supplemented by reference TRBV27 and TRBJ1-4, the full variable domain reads EAQVTQNPRYLITVTGKKLTVTCSQNMNHEYMSWYRQDPGLGLRQIYYSMNVEVTDKGDVPEGYKVSRKEKRNFPLILESPSPNQTSLYFCASTFQGLTNEKLFFGSGTQLSVL.

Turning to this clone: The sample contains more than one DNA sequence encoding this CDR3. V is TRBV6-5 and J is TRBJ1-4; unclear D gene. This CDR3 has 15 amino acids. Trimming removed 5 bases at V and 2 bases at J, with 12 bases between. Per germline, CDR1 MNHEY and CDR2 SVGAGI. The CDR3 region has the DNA TGTGCCAGCAGTCCAGGTGGCGCGACTAATGAAAAACTGTTTTTT. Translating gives CASSPGGATNEKLFF.

The CDR3 DNA sequence: TGTGCCTGGAGTGTACGCCAGGGGGACCAGCCCCAGCATTTT. Protein product: CAWSVRQGDQPQHF. The V call is TRBV30, the J call TRBJ1-5; 7 bases map to TRBD1. The V and J ends lost 0 bases and 7 bases, in that order; junction bases with no gene match: 6. The CDR3 is made up of 14 amino acids. CDR1 and CDR2 from the germline V gene are GTSNPN and SVGIG (reference sequence).

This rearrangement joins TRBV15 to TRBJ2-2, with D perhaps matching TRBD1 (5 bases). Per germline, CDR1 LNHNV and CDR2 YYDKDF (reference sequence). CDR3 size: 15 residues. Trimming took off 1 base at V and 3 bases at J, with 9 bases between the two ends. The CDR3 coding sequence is TGTGCCACCAGCAGAGGACAGTCAGACACCGGGGAGCTGTTTTTT. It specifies CATSRGQSDTGELFF.

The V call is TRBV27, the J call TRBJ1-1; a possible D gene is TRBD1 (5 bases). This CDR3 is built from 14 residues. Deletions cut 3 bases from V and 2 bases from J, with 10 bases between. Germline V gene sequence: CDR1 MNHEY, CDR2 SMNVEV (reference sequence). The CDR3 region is CASSLSRANTEAFF. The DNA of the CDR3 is TGTGCCAGCAGTTTGTCCAGGGCAAACACTGAAGCTTTCTTT.

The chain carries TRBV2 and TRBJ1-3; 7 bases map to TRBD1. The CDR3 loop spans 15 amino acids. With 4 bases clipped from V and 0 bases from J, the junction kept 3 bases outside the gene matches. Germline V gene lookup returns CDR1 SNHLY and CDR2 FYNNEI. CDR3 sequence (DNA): TGTGCCAGCAGTGGCGGACAGGACTCTGGAAACACCATATATTTT. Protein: CASSGGQDSGNTIYF.

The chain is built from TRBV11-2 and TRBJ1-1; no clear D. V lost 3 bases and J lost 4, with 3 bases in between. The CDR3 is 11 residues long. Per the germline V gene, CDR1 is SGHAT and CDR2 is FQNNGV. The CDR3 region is CASSFRTEAFF. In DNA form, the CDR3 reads TGTGCCAGCAGCTTCCGCACTGAAGCTTTCTTT.

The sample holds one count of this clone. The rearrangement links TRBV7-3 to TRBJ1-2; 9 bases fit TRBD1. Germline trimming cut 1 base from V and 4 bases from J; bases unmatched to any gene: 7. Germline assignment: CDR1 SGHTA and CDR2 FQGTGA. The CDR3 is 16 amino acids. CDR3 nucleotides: TGTGCCAGCAGCTTAAGGTCGGGACAGGGAGTCTATGGCTACACCTTC. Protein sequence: CASSLRSGQGVYGYTF.

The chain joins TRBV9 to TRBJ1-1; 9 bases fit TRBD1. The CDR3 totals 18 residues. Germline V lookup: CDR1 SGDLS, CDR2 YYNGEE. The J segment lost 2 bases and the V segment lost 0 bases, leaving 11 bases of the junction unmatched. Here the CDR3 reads CASSVVPTGGFGNTEAFF. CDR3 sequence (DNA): TGTGCCAGCAGCGTAGTCCCGACAGGGGGGTTTGGAAACACTGAAGCTTTCTTT.